The 11 T cell receptor beta chains in this list originate from one sample, sequenced in a study of breast tumors, draining lymph nodes, adjacent tissues. A single record per CDR3 protein comes from TCRdb applying MiXCR to the multiplex PCR reads. The repertoire includes over 250,000 distinct CDR3 sequences, around 31% of them detected once, and more than 0.95% sits in the top ten. Axillary draining lymph nodes of breast cancer patients supplied the node samples. Sequencing was performed on axillary lymph node tissue. The receptors stem from a female donor with breast cancer. Some clones in this sample may be carry-over from other donors' samples.

There are many counts of this clonotype. The CDR3: CSVPDRASNTGELFF. The CDR3 DNA follows: TGCAGTGTCCCGGACAGAGCCTCAAACACCGGGGAGCTGTTTTTT. This sequence joins TRBV20-1 and TRBJ2-2; TRBD1 is a possible D gene (6 bases). The germline V and J ends were trimmed by 7 bases and 2 bases, with 17 bases remaining between them. CDR3 length equals 15 residues. Germline V lookup: CDR1 DFQATT, CDR2 SNEGSKA (reference sequence).

This clonotype showed up many times. The chain is built from TRBV15 and TRBJ2-3; no clear D. Germline V gene sequence: CDR1 LNHNV, CDR2 YYDKDF (reference sequence). Trimming removed 1 base at V and 3 bases at J, with 8 bases between. The CDR3 has 14 amino acids. Here the CDR3 reads CATSRGPPTDTQYF. The CDR3 bases are TGTGCCACCAGCAGAGGTCCTCCAACAGATACGCAGTATTTT.

This clonotype was seen at least ten times. V and J are TRBV9 and TRBJ2-5; maybe TRBD2 (5 bases). V was trimmed by 6 bases and J by 3 bases, leaving 12 bases between them. This CDR3 is built from 13 residues. Germline V gene data show CDR1 as SGDLS and CDR2 as YYNGEE. Here the CDR3 reads CASTDGVEETQYF. In nucleotides, the CDR3 is TGTGCCAGCACCGACGGGGTGGAAGAGACCCAGTACTTC.

This clonotype was recorded many times. The chain combines TRBV9 with TRBJ2-2; D possibly corresponds to TRBD2 (5 bases). Germline CDR1 reads SGDLS; CDR2 reads YYNGEE. Trimming took off 2 bases at V and 5 bases at J, with 16 bases between the two ends. The CDR3 runs to 16 residues. The CDR3, as DNA: TGTGCCAGCAGCGTCCCGGATCTAGCTATAACCGGGGAGCTGTTTTTT. Protein product: CASSVPDLAITGELFF.

Many counts were recorded for this clonotype. The chain couples TRBV7-9 to TRBJ2-5; no definite D call. V dropped 2 bases and J dropped 4 bases, with 5 bases sitting between them. In germline, CDR1 is SEHNR, CDR2 FQNEAQ (reference sequence). This CDR3 region has 12 residues. The DNA for the CDR3 is TGTGCCAGCAGCTTACTCGGAGAGACCCAGTACTTC. Residues: CASSLLGETQYF.

This clonotype was counted ten times or more. V usage is TRBV7-2 and J usage is TRBJ2-5; D is possibly TRBD1 or TRBD2 (6 bases each). The CDR3 is made up of 14 amino acids. In germline, CDR1 is SGHTA, CDR2 FQGNSA. As DNA, the CDR3 is TGTGCGGGGCTCGGGGGCCGTGACCAAGAGACCCAGTACTTC. Its protein product is CAGLGGRDQETQYF.

Ten or more counts support this clonotype. The chain recombines TRBV20-1 with TRBJ1-2; 9 nucleotides match TRBD1. The CDR3 runs 16 residues. V was pared by 0 bases and J by 4 bases, with 9 bases of the junction left unmatched. CDR1 is DFQATT and CDR2 is SNEGSKA in the germline V gene (reference sequence). The CDR3 coding sequence is TGCAGTGCTAGAGACGGGCAACAGGGGGCTGTCTATGGCTACACCTTC. Translating it yields CSARDGQQGAVYGYTF.

This clonotype was detected many times. V usage is TRBV30 and J usage is TRBJ2-2; D gene ambiguous. The length of the CDR3 is 14 residues. V was cut by 0 bases and J by 1 base, with 6 bases left in between. From germline, CDR1 is GTSNPN and CDR2 SVGIG (reference sequence). The CDR3 DNA reads TGTGCCTGGAGTGTAAGAGGGAACACCGGGGAGCTGTTTTTT. Amino acids: CAWSVRGNTGELFF.

In its sample, this clonotype was seen many times. J is TRBJ2-2 and V is TRBV24-1, with D perhaps TRBD1 or TRBD2 (5 bases each). CDR3 size: 14 residues. CDR1 is KGHDR and CDR2 is SFDVKD in the germline V gene. V was cut by 7 bases and J by 6 bases, with 14 bases left in between. CDR3 amino acids: CATSGVGVAGELFF. As DNA, the CDR3 is TGTGCCACCAGCGGTGTGGGGGTAGCCGGGGAGCTGTTTTTT.

The genes are TRBV20-1 and TRBJ2-7; 13 bases agree with TRBD2. Germline V gives CDR1 DFQATT, CDR2 SNEGSKA (reference sequence). This CDR3 comprises 14 residues. With 5 bases clipped from V and 5 bases from J, the junction kept 6 bases outside the gene matches. CDR3 coding DNA: TGCAGTGCTGACGGGACTAGCGGGGTCCACGAGCAGTACTTC. Its protein product is CSADGTSGVHEQYF.

This clonotype was counted at least ten times. The chain couples TRBV19 to TRBJ1-2; no firm D call. Germline CDR1 reads LNHDA; CDR2 reads SQIVND (reference sequence). There are 15 residues in the CDR3. The V end lost 5 bases, the J end lost 1 base, and 14 bases lay between the germline ends. This chain's CDR3 is CASSPHPEINYGYTF. In nucleotides, the CDR3 is TGTGCCAGTAGTCCTCACCCCGAGATTAACTATGGCTACACCTTC.